This T cell receptor beta chain was recovered during a study of blood T cell repertoires in COVID-19. Whole-study context: Samples came from the United States, Italy and Spain, spanning acute and convalescent COVID-19.

The CDR3 has 18 amino acids. Trimming took 6 bases from V and 6 from J; bases not matched to a gene: 18. Germline V gene sequence: CDR1 MNHEY, CDR2 SVGEGT. Method: immunoSEQ multiplex PCR; TCRdb's copy keeps in-frame clones and lacks some. The sample includes fewer than 200,000 clones, approximately 87% of them seen just once. The study recruited people aged roughly 18 to 95 years across approximately 25 US areas. The sequence was collected from a woman aged 45-60 years who had recovered from COVID-19. Sequencing used PBMCs or T cells enriched from blood (not recorded which). The chain carries TRBV6-2 or TRBV6-3 and TRBJ2-1; 9 bases are a match to TRBD2. CDR3 protein: CASSRKIQLAGVANEQFF. CDR3 in DNA: TGTGCCAGCAGCAGGAAGATTCAATTAGCGGGAGTGGCCAATGAGCAGTTCTTC.